The T cell receptor (beta chain) under discussion was sequenced for a study of blood T cell repertoires in COVID-19. Study-wide context: Samples representing acute and convalescent COVID-19 were sourced from the United States, Italy and Spain. From T cells, B-cell-depleted T cells, or PBMCs came the material, which was cDNA or gDNA.

This clone has more than one count but fewer than ten. The CDR3 loop spans 17 amino acids. V lost 1 base and J 2 bases, leaving 15 bases between the germline ends. CDR1 and CDR2 from the germline V gene are SGHAT and FQNNGV. As originally analysed: It was from reference gene primer amplification that nucleated cell counts were estimated. This table comes from immunoSEQ multiplex PCR, and its TCRdb copy is limited to in-frame clones, with some not included. The DNA gave D and trimming, while V, J and clone size come from that table. The data hold roughly 80,000 clones, with 75% to 90% observed a single time.

J is TRBJ2-1 and V is TRBV11-2, with D maybe TRBD2 (6 bases). This receptor was taken from a man between 60 and 75 years old with active or convalescent COVID-19. Material: peripheral blood. CDR3 nucleotides: TGTGCCAGCAGCTTAGGTCCGGGACTCGCGCCCTACAATGAGCAGTTCTTC. This translates into CASSLGPGLAPYNEQFF.